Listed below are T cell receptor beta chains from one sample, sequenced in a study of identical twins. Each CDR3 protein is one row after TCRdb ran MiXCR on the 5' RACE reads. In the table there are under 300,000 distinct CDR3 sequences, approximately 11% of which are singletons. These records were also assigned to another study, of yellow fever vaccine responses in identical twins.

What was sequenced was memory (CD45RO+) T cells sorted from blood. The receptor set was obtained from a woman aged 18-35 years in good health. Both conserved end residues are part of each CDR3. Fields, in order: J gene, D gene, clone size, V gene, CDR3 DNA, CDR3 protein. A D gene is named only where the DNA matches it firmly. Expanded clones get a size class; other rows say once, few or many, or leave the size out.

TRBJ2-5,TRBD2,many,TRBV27,TGTGCCAGCAGTTCGACTAGCGGGAGGGTAGAAAGAGAGACCCAGTACTTC,CASSSTSGRVERETQYF
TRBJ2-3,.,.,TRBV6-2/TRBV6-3,TGTGCCAGCAGCTACGACGCAGATACGCAGTATTTT,CASSYDADTQYF
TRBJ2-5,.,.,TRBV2,TGTGCCAGCAGTGAGTCAGGGGTAAAAGAGACCCAGTACTTC,CASSESGVKETQYF
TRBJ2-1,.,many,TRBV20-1,TGCAGTGCTAGAGGGGCGGGTGAGGTCAATGAGCAGTTCTTC,CSARGAGEVNEQFF
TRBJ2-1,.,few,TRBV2,TGTGCCAGCAGCCTCCACTCGTACAATGAGCAGTTCTTC,CASSLHSYNEQFF
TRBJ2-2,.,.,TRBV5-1,TGCGCCAGCATCTGGGGCGGGGCGTCCACCGGGGAGCTGTTTTTT,CASIWGGASTGELFF
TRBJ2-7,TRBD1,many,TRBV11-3,TGTGCCAGCAGCTTCGGACCGGGACAGGGAAGATACGAGCAGTACTTC,CASSFGPGQGRYEQYF
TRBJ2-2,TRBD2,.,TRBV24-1,TGTGCCACCAGTGGTCCCGGGACTAGCGGGAGGTTGTCCGGGGAGCTGTTTTTT,CATSGPGTSGRLSGELFF
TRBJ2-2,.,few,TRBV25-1,TGTGCCAGCAGTGCGGCCGGGAACACCGGGGAGCTGTTTTTT,CASSAAGNTGELFF
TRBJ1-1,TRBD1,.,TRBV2,TGTGCCAGCAGTGAAGGGGGACAGGGGGTAAGAGCTTTCTTT,CASSEGGQGVRAFF
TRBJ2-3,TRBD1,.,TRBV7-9,TGTGCCAGCAGCGTCGACAGGGGGCTTACAGATACGCAGTATTTT,CASSVDRGLTDTQYF
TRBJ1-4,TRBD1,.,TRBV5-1,TGCGCCAGCAGCTCGGGACAGGGGCGTGAAAAACTGTTTTTT,CASSSGQGREKLFF
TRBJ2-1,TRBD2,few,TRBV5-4,TGTGCCAGCAGCTTGGTTGCGGGGGGCCTCAATGAGCAGTTCTTC,CASSLVAGGLNEQFF
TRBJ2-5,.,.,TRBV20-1,TGCAGTGCTTCCCTTGTTTCGGCGCGAGAGACCCAGTACTTC,CSASLVSARETQYF
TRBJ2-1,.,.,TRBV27,TGTGCCAGCAGTTTGCGGGCCGGGCCAAATGAGCAGTTCTTC,CASSLRAGPNEQFF
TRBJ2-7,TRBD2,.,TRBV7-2,TGTGCCAGCAGCACCCGCGGGACTAGCGGGAGCGAGCAGTACTTC,CASSTRGTSGSEQYF
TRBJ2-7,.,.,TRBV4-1,TGCGCCAGCAGCCAAGTAACGGACAGTGGCGAGCAGTACTTC,CASSQVTDSGEQYF
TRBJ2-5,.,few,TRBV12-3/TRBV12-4,TGTGCCAGCAGTTTCCTGGGCCCCTCGCGAGAGACCCAGTACTTC,CASSFLGPSRETQYF
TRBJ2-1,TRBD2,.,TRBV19,TGTGCCAGTAGTATAGATTGGTCTAGCGGGAGTAATGAGCAGTTCTTC,CASSIDWSSGSNEQFF
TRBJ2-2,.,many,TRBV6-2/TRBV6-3,TGTGCCAGCAGCCCTACATACACCGGGGAGCTGTTTTTT,CASSPTYTGELFF
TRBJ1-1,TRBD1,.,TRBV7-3,TGTGCCAACTCAGGACAGGGCTCTGAAGCTTTCTTT,CANSGQGSEAFF
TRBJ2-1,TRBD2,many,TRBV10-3,TGTGCCATCAGTGGGGTAGCGGGAGGGAACAATGAGCAGTTCTTC,CAISGVAGGNNEQFF
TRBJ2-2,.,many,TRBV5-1,TGCGCCAGCAGCAGGGACGGTGGCACCGGGGAGCTGTTTTTT,CASSRDGGTGELFF
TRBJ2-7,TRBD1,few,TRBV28,TGTGCCAGCAGGCCGGGACAGGGGGTTTTCTACGAGCAGTACTTC,CASRPGQGVFYEQYF
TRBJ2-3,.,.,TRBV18,TGTGCCAGCTCACAGCCCCGGGTGGATACGCAGTATTTT,CASSQPRVDTQYF
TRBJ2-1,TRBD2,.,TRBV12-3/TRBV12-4,TGTGCCAGTAGAGGACTAGCGGGAGGGAATGAGCAGTTCTTC,CASRGLAGGNEQFF
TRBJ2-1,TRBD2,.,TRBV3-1,TGTGCCAGCAGCCCAACGTCTAGCGGGTACAATGAGCAGTTCTTC,CASSPTSSGYNEQFF
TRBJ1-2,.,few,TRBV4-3,TGCGCCAGCAGCCAAGATACAGAGAACTATGGCTACACCTTC,CASSQDTENYGYTF
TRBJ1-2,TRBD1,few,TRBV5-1,TGCGCCAGCAGCTTGGTGGGGGACAGTGACATTGACTATGGCTACACCTTC,CASSLVGDSDIDYGYTF
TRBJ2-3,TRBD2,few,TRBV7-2,TGTGCCAGCAGCTCCCGCGGGAGCCCAGATACGCAGTATTTT,CASSSRGSPDTQYF
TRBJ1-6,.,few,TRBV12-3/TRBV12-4,TGTGCCAGCAGCACAACAGGGTTTACACCCCTCCACTTT,CASSTTGFTPLHF
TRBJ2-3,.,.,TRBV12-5,TGTGCTAGTGGACAAACAGGACTTGCGGCAGATACGCAGTATTTT,CASGQTGLAADTQYF
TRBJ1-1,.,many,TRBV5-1,TGCGCCAGCAGCTTGGGGCAGTCGATGAACACTGAAGCTTTCTTT,CASSLGQSMNTEAFF
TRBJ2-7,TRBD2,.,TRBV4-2,TGTGCCAGCAGCCAGTCGGGACTAGCTCATTCCTACGAGCAGTACTTC,CASSQSGLAHSYEQYF